This entry features one TCR beta chain sequence. Its antigen is unidentified. This sample is part of a study of shared clonotypes between healthy human individuals. In the study overall: For every donor, three CD4 naive, three CD4 memory, two CD8 naive and one CD8 memory plates were used. Study-wide points: Naive subsets generally had larger estimated richness than memory subsets. Shared clonotypes: about 4.6% naive CD4, roughly 3.5% naive CD8, about 2.4% memory CD4, approximately 0.4% memory CD8.

Terminally differentiated effector memory CD45RA+ cells were excluded from the naive CD8 cells, which were CD45RO-negative and positively selected for CCR7. Authors' processing steps: For the immunoSEQ data, sequences were junction-only without quality scores, so filtering differed. Only in-frame clones appear in the TCRdb table, and some are missing; sequencing was by immunoSEQ multiplex PCR. V and J calls and clone size come straight from that table; D and trimming were deduced from the DNA. The top ten clones hold approximately 1.6% of a sample with about 2.1 million clones, around 93% of them seen once. Trimming cost V 0 bases and J 4 bases, with 12 bases left between them. The germline CDR1 and CDR2 sequences are SGHAT and FQNNGV. There are 15 residues in the CDR3.

V gene TRBV11-2 combines with J gene TRBJ2-5; unclear D gene. The TCR comes from a man in his late teens or twenties in good health. Some clones in this sample may be carry-over from other donors' samples. The sequencing sample was made of naive CD8+ T cells from PBMCs. This CDR3 is CASSLETVRRETQYF. In nucleotides, the CDR3 is TGTGCCAGCAGCTTAGAGACCGTAAGGAGAGAGACCCAGTACTTC.